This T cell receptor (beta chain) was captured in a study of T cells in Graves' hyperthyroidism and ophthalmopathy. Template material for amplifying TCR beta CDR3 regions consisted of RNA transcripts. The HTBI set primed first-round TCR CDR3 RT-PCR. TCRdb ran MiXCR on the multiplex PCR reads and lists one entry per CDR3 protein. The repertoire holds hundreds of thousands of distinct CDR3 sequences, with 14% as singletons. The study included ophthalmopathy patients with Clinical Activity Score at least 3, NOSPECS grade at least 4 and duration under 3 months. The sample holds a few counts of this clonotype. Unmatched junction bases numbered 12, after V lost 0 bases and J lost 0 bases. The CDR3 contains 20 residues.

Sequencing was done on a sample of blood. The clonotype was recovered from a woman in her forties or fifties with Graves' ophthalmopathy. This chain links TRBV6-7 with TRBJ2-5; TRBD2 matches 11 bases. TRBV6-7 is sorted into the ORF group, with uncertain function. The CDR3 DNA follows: TGTGCCAGCAGTTACTCCCTGACTAGCGGGAAACAAAAGTACCAAGAGACCCAGTACTTC. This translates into CASSYSLTSGKQKYQETQYF.